This passage covers 22 T cell receptor beta chains from one sample sequenced in a study of CD8+ T cells in alopecia areata. Sequencing relied on a cDNA template that was reverse transcribed from extracted RNA. The assay was immunoSEQ multiplex PCR, and TCRdb's table has in-frame clones only and misses some. The profile covers around 290,000 clones, none occurring a single time. Cell sorting was performed on pooled cutaneous lymph node cells with CD4, CD8alpha, NKG2D, NKG2ACE and other markers. Sequenced input: CD4+ T cells sorted from a lymph node. Every receptor here comes from a C3H/HeJ mouse with alopecia areata. MHC haplotype of the mouse line: H2-k.

Notes on this clone: Mouse names are used for the genes. The read is 4 residues too short to cover the CDR3 end, so that end is filled in from the germline J gene. The chain combines TRBV13-2 with TRBJ2-5, with 12 bases lining up with TRBD2. There are 15 residues in the CDR3. Germline assignment: CDR1 NNHNN and CDR2 SYGAGS (reference sequence). With V trimmed by 5 bases and J by 3 bases, 4 bases remained unmatched. CDR3 protein: CASGTTGGAQDTQYF. The sequenced part of the CDR3 DNA is TGTGCCAGCGGAACGACTGGGGGGGCGCAAGAC.

This clone was detected a few times. Mouse germline and gene names are used. Sequencing ends 4 residues short of the CDR3 end; the germline J gene provides the rest. The J gene is TRBJ2-1, the V gene TRBV13-3, with TRBD2 matching over 12 bases. CDR3 length: 15 residues. Germline V CDR1 and CDR2: NNHDY, SYVADS. The CDR3 loop is CASSVTGGARAEQFF. The CDR3 bases that were read are TGTGCCAGCAGTGTGACTGGGGGGGCGAGAGCT.

This clone has only a few counts. Gene and germline names: mouse. The read terminates 4 residues before the CDR3 end, so the remaining end is supplied by the germline J gene. V gene TRBV19 combines with J gene TRBJ1-2; TRBD1 might be the D (6 bases). There are 14 residues in the CDR3. V lost 5 bases and J lost 4, with 15 bases in between. The germline gives CDR1 FNHDT, CDR2 SITEND (reference sequence). CDR3 DNA (partial): TGTGCCAGCAGCCTCCGCAGGGGCGGCTCC. Residues: CASSLRRGGS. The whole CDR3 region reads CASSLRRGGSDYTF.

Details on this clone: Germline and genes here are mouse. The read terminates 4 residues before the CDR3 end, so the remaining end is supplied by the germline J gene. The sample has other DNA sequences that encode this CDR3 too. This sequence joins TRBV13-1 and TRBJ2-1; 10 bases agree with TRBD2. The CDR3 totals 14 residues. The ends lost 5 bases at V and 2 bases at J; junction bases unmatched: 1. The germline V gene encodes CDR1 NSHNY and CDR2 SYGAGN. The chain's CDR3 is CASRTGGDYAEQFF. Partial CDR3 DNA: TGTGCCAGCAGAACTGGGGGGGACTATGCT.

Details on this clone: Gene names are the mouse ones. The CDR3 end falls 3 residues outside the read, so it is completed with the germline J gene. Additional DNA sequences in this sample encode the identical CDR3. J is TRBJ1-6 and V is TRBV13-1; possibly TRBD1 for D (6 bases). TRBJ1-6 is an open reading frame, and its role is uncertain. The length of the CDR3 is 14 residues. Germline assignment: CDR1 NSHNY and CDR2 SYGAGN. V dropped 5 bases and J dropped 4 bases, with 10 bases sitting between them. The covered CDR3 bases are TGTGCCAGCAGGCCGGGACAATATAATTCGCCC. It translates to CASRPGQYNSP. In full, the CDR3 reads CASRPGQYNSPLYF.

Comment on this clone: The genes and germline here are from mouse. The read ends 4 residues before the CDR3 terminus; that terminus is restored from the germline J gene. V gene TRBV17 combines with J gene TRBJ1-1; TRBD1 matches at 9 bases. The junction had 2 bases not matched to a gene; V was cut back by 5 bases and J by 1 base. Germline CDR1 reads MNHDT; CDR2 reads YYDKIL. The CDR3 spans 14 residues. The chain's CDR3 is CASSEGQGNTEVFF. Incomplete CDR3 DNA: TGTGCTAGCAGTGAGGGACAGGGGAACACA.

On this clone itself: The listed genes are named as in mouse. The CDR3 goes on 4 residues after the read ends, and that part is filled in from the germline J gene. The same CDR3 also results from other DNA sequences found in this sample. The rearrangement uses TRBV13-3 and TRBJ2-1, with 8 bases matching TRBD1. This CDR3 spans 14 amino acids. CDR1 is NNHDY, CDR2 SYVADS, per germline. The CDR3 protein is CASSDGTGNAEQFF. The sequenced part of the CDR3 DNA is TGTGCCAGCAGTGATGGGACAGGGAACGCT.

This clone was observed a handful of times. Mouse gene names apply. Read data end 4 residues before the CDR3 end; the end is taken from the germline J gene. V usage is TRBV13-3 and J usage is TRBJ1-1, with 8 nucleotides matching TRBD1. Germline V gives CDR1 NNHDY, CDR2 SYVADS. The CDR3 loop spans 12 amino acids. CDR3 bases read: TGTGCCAGCAAGACAGGGGTGGAA. Translation gives CASKTGVE. The CDR3 as a whole reads CASKTGVEEVFF.

There are a few counts of this clone. Germline and genes: mouse. The read terminates 4 residues before the CDR3 end, so the remaining end is supplied by the germline J gene. The chain employs TRBV19 and TRBJ2-1; 10 bases are shared with TRBD2. With V trimmed by 3 bases and J by 4 bases, 1 base remained unmatched. The germline V gene encodes CDR1 FNHDT and CDR2 SITEND (reference sequence). There are 14 residues in the CDR3. CDR3 bases read: TGTGCCAGCAGTAGGGGACTGGGGTATGCT. This encodes CASSRGLGYA. The CDR3 as a whole reads CASSRGLGYAEQFF.

As for this clone: Gene names follow the mouse nomenclature. Read coverage stops 4 residues before the CDR3 terminus; the germline J gene supplies the remainder. J is TRBJ2-5 and V is TRBV13-2; TRBD1 might be the D (6 bases). Trimming cost V 3 bases and J 2 bases, with 13 bases left between them. CDR1 NNHNN and CDR2 SYGAGS come from the germline V gene (reference sequence). CDR3 length: 15 residues. CDR3 residues: CASGGFRDIQDTQYF. The CDR3 bases that were read are TGTGCCAGCGGTGGCTTCCGGGACATCCAAGAC.

This clone was seen a few times. Germline and genes here are mouse. The same CDR3 is also encoded by other DNA sequences in this sample. CDR3 in amino acids: CASSGQGNTEVFF. The covered CDR3 bases are TGTGCCAGCAGTGGACAGGGAAACACA. The V and J genes are TRBV13-3 and TRBJ1-1, with 7 bases identical to TRBD1. The CDR3 is cut off 4 residues early in the read; its end comes from the germline J gene. The V gene end was trimmed by 3 bases and the J gene end by 1 base; junction bases not matched to a gene: 0. The CDR3 extends over 13 amino acids. The germline V gene encodes CDR1 NNHDY and CDR2 SYVADS.

This clone has just a few counts. Genes and germline are mouse. The CDR3 end is not reached by the read, which stops 4 residues before it; the germline J gene fills it in. This rearrangement joins TRBV19 to TRBJ2-1; D perhaps matches TRBD2 (6 bases). The V gene lost 6 bases and the J gene lost 3 bases, with 13 bases spanning the gap. Germline loops: CDR1 FNHDT, CDR2 SITEND (reference sequence). The CDR3 is 14 amino acids. The CDR3 loop is CASTPAGGYAEQFF. The covered CDR3 bases are TGTGCCAGCACCCCCGCGGGGGGCTATGCT.

This clone was counted only a few times. Genes and germline come from the mouse. The missing CDR3 end, 4 residues past where the read stops, is filled in from the germline J gene. Other DNA sequences in this sample translate to the same CDR3. The chain couples TRBV13-1 to TRBJ1-2, with D unresolved. Germline CDR1 NSHNY, CDR2 SYGAGN. The V gene lost 5 bases and the J gene lost 0 bases, with 5 bases spanning the gap. The CDR3 sequence is 12 residues long. Incomplete CDR3 DNA: TGTGCCAGCAGCGTCTCAAACTCC. As protein: CASSVSNS. The CDR3 as a whole reads CASSVSNSDYTF.

This clone has a handful of counts. Gene names denote mouse genes. The DNA ends 4 residues before the CDR3 does, and the rest of the CDR3 is filled in from the germline J gene. The chain employs TRBV5 and TRBJ2-1, with 11 bases lining up with TRBD2. The V gene's germline CDR1 is LGHNA and CDR2 YNLKQL (reference sequence). CDR3 length: 15 residues. Incomplete CDR3 DNA: TGTGCCAGCAGCCAAGACACTGGGGGGGCGCCT. Translating gives CASSQDTGGAP. The entire CDR3 is CASSQDTGGAPEQFF.

As regards this clone: Genes and germline are mouse. The part of the CDR3 DNA that was read is TGTGCCTGGAGTCTAGACAGTAACTCC. Its translation: CAWSLDSNS. The whole CDR3 region reads CAWSLDSNSDYTF. The rearrangement uses TRBV31 and TRBJ1-2, with D maybe TRBD1 (5 bases). The read terminates 4 residues before the CDR3 end, so the remaining end is supplied by the germline J gene. The ends were cut back, 0 bases at V and 2 bases at J, with 7 bases in the middle. This CDR3 comprises 13 residues. Germline V gene sequence: CDR1 GKSSPN, CDR2 SITVG.

This clone was seen a handful of times. Genes here carry mouse names. Coverage ceases 4 residues before the CDR3 finishes, and the germline J gene fills in the end. This chain uses TRBV17 with TRBJ1-1; D possibly corresponds to TRBD1 (5 bases). Germline V CDR1 and CDR2: MNHDT, YYDKIL. CDR3 length equals 11 residues. The DNA read from the CDR3 is TGTGCTAGCAAGACAGAATCA. It translates to CASKTES. The whole CDR3 is CASKTESEVFF.

Remarks on this clone: Gene names refer to mouse genes. From the germline J gene comes the end of the CDR3, since the read stops 4 residues before it. This chain joins TRBV13-2 and TRBJ2-7; 11 bases map to TRBD2. This CDR3 is built from 16 residues. Germline CDR1 NNHNN, CDR2 SYGAGS (reference sequence). The ends lost 1 base at V and 3 bases at J; junction bases unmatched: 6. The CDR3 bases that were read are TGTGCCAGCGGTGATCGGGGGGGGACTGGGGGCTAT. Its translation: CASGDRGGTGGY. In full, the CDR3 reads CASGDRGGTGGYEQYF.

This clone was recorded at least ten times. Germline and genes here are mouse. The read ends 4 residues shy of where the CDR3 ends; the end is completed using the germline J gene. Within the sample, other DNA sequences also encode this same CDR3. This chain links TRBV13-1 with TRBJ2-3; 8 nucleotides line up with TRBD2. Germline lookup yields CDR1 NSHNY and CDR2 SYGAGN. This CDR3 contains 13 residues. After removal of 5 bases from V and 1 base from J, the junction contained 0 bases not matched to a gene. The CDR3 region is CASRTGGAETLYF. CDR3 bases read: TGTGCCAGCAGGACTGGGGGTGCAGAA.

For this clone: Mouse names are used for the genes. The CDR3 extends 4 residues past the end of the read, so its final part is completed from the germline J gene. Within the sample, other DNA sequences also encode this same CDR3. J is TRBJ1-2 and V is TRBV13-1, with 11 bases lining up with TRBD1. V shed 5 bases and J 4 bases; nucleotides not matched to a gene: 4. Germline V gives CDR1 NSHNY, CDR2 SYGAGN. This CDR3 has 14 amino acids. CDR3 protein: CASRGQGAGSDYTF. Incomplete CDR3 DNA: TGTGCCAGCAGAGGACAGGGGGCCGGCTCC.

This clone was seen only a few times. Gene names and germline refer to mouse. Sequencing ends 4 residues short of the CDR3 end; the germline J gene provides the rest. The sample carries other DNA sequences with the same CDR3. This rearrangement joins TRBV31 to TRBJ1-2, with D tentatively TRBD1 (6 bases). This CDR3 is 13 amino acids long. V was clipped by 3 bases and J by 1 base, with 9 bases between them. Per germline, CDR1 GKSSPN and CDR2 SITVG. CDR3 protein: CAWSPTGNSDYTF. The sequenced part of the CDR3 DNA is TGTGCCTGGAGCCCGACAGGAAACTCC. Drawing the rest from reference TRBV31 and TRBJ1-2, the complete variable domain is AQTIHQWPVAEIKAVGSPLSLGCTIKGKSSPNLYWYWQATGGTLQQLFYSITVGQVESVVQLNLSASRPKDDQFILSTEKLLLSHSGFYLCAWSPTGNSDYTFGSGTRLLVI.

This clone has at least ten counts. Gene names follow the mouse nomenclature. The CDR3 end is not reached by the read, which stops 4 residues before it; the germline J gene fills it in. In the same sample, other DNA sequences code for this CDR3. V usage is TRBV17 and J usage is TRBJ1-1; possible D gene TRBD1, 6 bases. Germline-derived CDR1 and CDR2 are MNHDT and YYDKIL. This CDR3 is 11 amino acids long. The CDR3: CASSRDKEVFF. Partial CDR3 DNA: TGTGCTAGCAGCCGGGACAAA.

The table lists this clone with a few counts. Gene names denote mouse genes. The read ends 4 residues early relative to the CDR3; the germline J gene fills the gap. This sample includes further DNA sequences coding for the same CDR3. The chain employs TRBV13-1 and TRBJ2-7; perhaps TRBD1 as D (5 bases). The CDR3 has 11 amino acids. Looked up from germline, CDR1 is NSHNY and CDR2 is SYGAGN. V was trimmed by 5 bases and J by 3 bases, leaving 6 bases between them. CDR3 residues: CASSDSYEQYF. Partial CDR3 DNA: TGTGCCAGCAGCGACAGCTAT.